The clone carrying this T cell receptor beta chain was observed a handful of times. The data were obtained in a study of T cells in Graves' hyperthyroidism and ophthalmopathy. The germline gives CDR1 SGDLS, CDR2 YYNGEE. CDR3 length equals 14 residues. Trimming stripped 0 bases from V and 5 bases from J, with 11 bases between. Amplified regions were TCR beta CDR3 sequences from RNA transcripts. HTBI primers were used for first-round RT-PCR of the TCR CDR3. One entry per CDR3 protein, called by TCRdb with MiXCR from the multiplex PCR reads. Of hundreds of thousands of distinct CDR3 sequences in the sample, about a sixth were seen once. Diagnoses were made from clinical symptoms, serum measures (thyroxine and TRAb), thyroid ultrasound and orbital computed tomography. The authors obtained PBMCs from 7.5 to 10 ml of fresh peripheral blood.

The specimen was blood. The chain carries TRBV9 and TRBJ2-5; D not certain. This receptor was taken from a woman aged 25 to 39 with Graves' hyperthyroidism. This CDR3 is CASSVDWGSETQYF. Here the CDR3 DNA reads TGTGCCAGCAGCGTAGATTGGGGTTCTGAGACCCAGTACTTC.